This T cell receptor (beta chain) was found in a study of long-term antiretroviral therapy in people with HIV. Per germline, CDR1 ENHRY and CDR2 SYGVKD. The ends were cut back, 4 bases at V and 0 bases at J, with 7 bases in the middle. This CDR3 has 13 residues. Version v3.0 of the immunoSEQ assay ran at survey level. Generated by immunoSEQ multiplex PCR, the TCRdb table keeps only in-frame clones and is missing some. The data show more than 20,000 clones, approximately 90% seen once. The receptor's source is a woman aged 25 to 39 with HIV. This specimen consisted of unsorted PBMCs, obtained 1.9 years after starting antiretroviral therapy. J is TRBJ2-7 and V is TRBV10-3; no definite D call. Here the CDR3 reads CAISGASSYEQYF. CDR3 nucleotides: TGTGCCATCAGTGGGGCTAGCTCCTACGAGCAGTACTTC.